Listed below are T cell receptor beta chains from one sample, sequenced in a study of T-cell reconstitution after alpha-beta-depleted transplantation in children. MiXCR, applied by TCRdb to the PCR reads, yields one record per CDR3 protein. The sample records almost 500,000 distinct CDR3 sequences, over 9.5% being singletons. The input for sequencing was PBMCs, taken before TCRalphabeta/CD19-depleted stem cell transplant. Every receptor here comes from a child under 10 years old with inherited bone marrow failure, due to receive a stem cell transplant. Each CDR3 is given with its conserved first and last residue. Each record gives: CDR3 length, V gene, CDR3 protein.

16 TRBV29-1 CSVEMGLADSTDTQYF
14 TRBV12-3/TRBV12-4 CASSVRDGGPEAFF
13 TRBV2 CASMLAEYNEQFF
14 TRBV27 CASSPFMSTDTQYF
15 TRBV27 CASSLLGGVMNEQFF
13 TRBV28 CASSLPPSPEQYF
14 TRBV5-1 CASQTSGSAETQYF
16 TRBV7-9 CASSLEVGGMTYEQYF
17 TRBV28 CASSHRTSAPSTDTQYF
15 TRBV7-2 CASSFRVRGQETQYF
14 TRBV10-3 CAIMRASSYNEQFF
16 TRBV5-6 CASSFSKGLGNQPQHF
16 TRBV7-2 CASSLRLTWRETEQYF
14 TRBV5-1 CASSARGSPGTQYF
15 TRBV4-3 CASSQRPGTGHEQFF
16 TRBV6-1 CASSPSPWSSYNEQFF
14 TRBV25-1 CASSDPDRDTEAFF
12 TRBV6-2/TRBV6-3 CASSYPFYEQYF
16 TRBV3-1 CASSPHKQGSYNEQFF
14 TRBV12-3/TRBV12-4 CAGALAGNTGELFF
15 TRBV4-3 CASSLTGVLPNEQFF
16 TRBV7-2 CASTRGTGYSYNEQFF
14 TRBV27 CASSKGGYLYEQYF
17 TRBV5-1 CASSLERGAGYGETQYF
19 TRBV18 CASSPRGVLGLAETGELFF
16 TRBV5-4 CASSLDWGPGRSIQYF
17 TRBV5-4 CASSLAPPGQDGETQYF
13 TRBV7-9 CASSLTEGNEQFF
15 TRBV7-2 CASSSGTGGLSRAFF
14 TRBV7-9 CASSLLQFNEKLFF
15 TRBV5-1 CASTPRPLSSYEQYF
18 TRBV18 CASSHSMTGTDSYNEQFF
15 TRBV7-6 CASSSSGRATGELFF
17 TRBV3-1 CASSQDLRGGSYYEQYF
15 TRBV5-8 CASSLSRTFYNEQFF
12 TRBV27 CASRNRGTEAFF
15 TRBV4-3 CASSQDLLGTDTQYF
14 TRBV7-6 CASSLRQLQETPYF
15 TRBV13 CASSFRTSLKETQYF
15 TRBV9 CASSVGRFSYNEQFF
12 TRBV5-1 CASSSGGHEQYF
14 TRBV5-1 CASRPSGSYNEQFF
20 TRBV6-2/TRBV6-3 CASSYSIVGLAGGPLDEQYF
12 TRBV29-1 CSAQGPAYEQYF
16 TRBV7-2 CASSLRNRGSEDTQYF
19 TRBV7-9 CASSSPPVGGGSFTGELFF
15 TRBV7-9 CASSLDMWPGEPQHF
14 TRBV7-2 CASSLRVGHNEQFF
13 TRBV20-1 CSASLGAHNEQYF
18 TRBV11-1 CASSLAPEGRGAGNTIYF
17 TRBV20-1 CSAILAGGYGLSYEQYF
14 TRBV5-1 CASLQPGTDNEQFF